The clone carrying this TCR beta chain has a handful of counts. The antigen is undetermined. The sample comes from a study of T-cell memory formation after mild COVID-19. Study-wide context: TCR clusters were mostly donor specific.

TCRdb passed the 5' RACE reads through MiXCR, listing each CDR3 protein once. The sample holds hundreds of thousands of distinct CDR3 sequences, around 15% seen once. General study points: Several responding clones turned up in pre-infection memory, indicating that cross-reactive memory may have taken part. Contracting CD4+ clones lay largely in CM and EM, with CD8+ ones residing in EMRA.

Sequencing was done on a sample of PBMCs or a T cell subset sorted from them (not recorded which). The TCR was taken from a man younger than 35 who had mild COVID-19 (a few samples of this study predate the infection). Cell type and time point are not known.

The DNA of the CDR3 is TGCGCCAGCAGCCAAGACTTGGGATTTGCTAACTATGGCTACACCTTC. Protein product: CASSQDLGFANYGYTF. This chain joins TRBV4-1 and TRBJ1-2, with D hard to call. This CDR3 spans 16 amino acids. Germline CDR1 reads MGHRA; CDR2 reads YSYEKL. V was clipped by 0 bases and J by 0 bases, with 11 bases between them.